By share, the clone carrying this T cell receptor (beta chain) ranks as medium-sized. The data stem from a study of sequential checkpoint blockade in melanoma. The wider study: Maintenance nivolumab came after either treatment sequence.

J was trimmed by 6 bases and V by 8 bases; bases with no gene match: 15. This CDR3 has 17 amino acids. Germline V CDR1 and CDR2: MDHEN, SYDVKM. Libraries were prepared by immunoSEQ multiplex PCR; TCRdb keeps only in-frame clonotypes and omits some of them. The table includes around 8,800 clones, nearly 25% detected once. As for treatment: randomized to nivolumab then ipilimumab (arm A) or the reverse (arm B). The specimen comprised tumor tissue (inferred from file names), sampled from a patient given nivolumab and ipilimumab in sequence. The TCR originated in a human donor with melanoma. The chain employs TRBV28 and TRBJ2-3, with TRBD1 matching 12 bases. The CDR3, as DNA: TGTGCCAGCCGGGACAGGGGGCTCGGGGCCGTAGGTGATACGCAGTATTTT. It is translated as CASRDRGLGAVGDTQYF.